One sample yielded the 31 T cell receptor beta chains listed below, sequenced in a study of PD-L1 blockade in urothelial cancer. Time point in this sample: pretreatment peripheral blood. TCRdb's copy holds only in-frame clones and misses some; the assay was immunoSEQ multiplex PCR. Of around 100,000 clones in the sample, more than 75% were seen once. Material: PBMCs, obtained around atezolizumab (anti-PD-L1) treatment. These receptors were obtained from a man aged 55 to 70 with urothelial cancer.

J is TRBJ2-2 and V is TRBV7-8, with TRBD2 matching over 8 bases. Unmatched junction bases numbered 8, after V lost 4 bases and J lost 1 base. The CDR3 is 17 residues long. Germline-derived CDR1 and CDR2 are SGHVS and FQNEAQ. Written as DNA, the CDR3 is TGTGCCAGCAGCTCACCAGGACTAGCTGAGAACACCGGGGAGCTGTTTTTT. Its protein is CASSSPGLAENTGELFF. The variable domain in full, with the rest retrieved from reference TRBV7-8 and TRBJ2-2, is GAGVSQSPRYKVAKRGQDVALRCDPISGHVSLFWYQQALGQGPEFLTYFQNEAQLDKSGLPSDRFFAERPEGSVSTLKIQRTQQEDSAVYLCASSSPGLAENTGELFFGEGSRLTVL.

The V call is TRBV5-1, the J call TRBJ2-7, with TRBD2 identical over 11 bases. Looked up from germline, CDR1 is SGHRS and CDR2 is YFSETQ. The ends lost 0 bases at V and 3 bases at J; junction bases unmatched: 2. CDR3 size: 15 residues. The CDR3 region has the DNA TGCGCCAGCAGCTTGGGACTAGCGGGACTCTACGAGCAGTACTTC. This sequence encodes CASSLGLAGLYEQYF.

CDR3 region: CASSLGTVNTEAFF. The CDR3 DNA follows: TGTGCCAGCAGCTTGGGGACAGTGAACACTGAAGCTTTCTTT. This chain joins TRBV5-8 and TRBJ1-1, with a tentative D call TRBD1 (6 bases). Trimming shortened V by 0 bases and J by 0 bases, and 6 bases separated the two germline ends. Looked up from germline, CDR1 is SGHTS and CDR2 is YDEGEE. The CDR3 sequence is 14 residues long. Together with reference TRBV5-8 and TRBJ1-1, the CDR3 gives the full variable domain: EAGVTQSPTHLIKTRGQQATLRCSPISGHTSVYWYQQALGLGLQFLLWYDEGEERNRGNFPPRFSGRQFPNYSSELNVNALELEDSALYLCASSLGTVNTEAFFGQGTRLTVV.

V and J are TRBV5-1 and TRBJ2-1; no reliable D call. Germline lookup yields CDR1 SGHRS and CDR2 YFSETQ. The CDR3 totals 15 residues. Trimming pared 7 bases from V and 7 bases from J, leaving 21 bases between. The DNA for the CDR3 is TGCGCCAGCCGAAGCGTACCCAACCCGGAGAATGAGCAGTTCTTC. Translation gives CASRSVPNPENEQFF.

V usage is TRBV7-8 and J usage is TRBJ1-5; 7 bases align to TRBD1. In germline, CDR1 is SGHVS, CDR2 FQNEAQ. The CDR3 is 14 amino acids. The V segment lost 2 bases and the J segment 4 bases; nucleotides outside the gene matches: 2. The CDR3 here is CASSLNRGNQPQHF. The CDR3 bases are TGTGCCAGCAGCTTAAACAGGGGTAATCAGCCCCAGCATTTT.

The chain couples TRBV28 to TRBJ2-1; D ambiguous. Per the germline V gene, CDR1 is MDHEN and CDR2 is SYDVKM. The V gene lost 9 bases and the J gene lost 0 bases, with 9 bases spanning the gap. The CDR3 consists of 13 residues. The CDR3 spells CASRTSSYNEQFF. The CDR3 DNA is TGTGCCAGTCGAACGAGCTCCTACAATGAGCAGTTCTTC.

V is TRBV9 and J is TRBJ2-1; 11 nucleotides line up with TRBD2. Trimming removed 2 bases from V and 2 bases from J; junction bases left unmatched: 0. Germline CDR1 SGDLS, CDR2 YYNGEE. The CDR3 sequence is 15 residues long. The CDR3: CASSVTSGTYNEQFF. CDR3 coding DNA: TGTGCCAGCAGCGTGACTAGCGGGACCTACAATGAGCAGTTCTTC.

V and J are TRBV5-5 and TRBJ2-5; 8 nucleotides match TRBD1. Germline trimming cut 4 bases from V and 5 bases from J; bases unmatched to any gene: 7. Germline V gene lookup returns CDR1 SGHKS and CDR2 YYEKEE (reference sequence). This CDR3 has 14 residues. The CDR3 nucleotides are TGTGCCAGCAGCCTCCGGACAGGGTTGGAGACCCAGTACTTC. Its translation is CASSLRTGLETQYF.

The CDR3 sequence: CASSLVGRVSPDTQYF. DNA of the CDR3: TGTGCCAGCAGCTTGGTAGGCAGGGTGAGTCCAGATACGCAGTATTTT. The chain recombines TRBV5-6 with TRBJ2-3; D possibly corresponds to TRBD1 (5 bases). This CDR3 is 16 amino acids long. Trimming cost V 0 bases and J 4 bases, with 15 bases left between them. In germline, CDR1 is SGHDT, CDR2 YYEEEE.

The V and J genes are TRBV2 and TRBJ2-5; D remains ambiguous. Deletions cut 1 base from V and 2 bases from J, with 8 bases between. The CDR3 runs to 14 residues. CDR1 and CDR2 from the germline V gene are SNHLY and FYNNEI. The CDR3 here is CASSEGPSQETQYF. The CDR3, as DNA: TGTGCCAGCAGTGAAGGTCCTAGTCAAGAGACCCAGTACTTC. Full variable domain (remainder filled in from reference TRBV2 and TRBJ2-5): EPEVTQTPSHQVTQMGQEVILRCVPISNHLYFYWYRQILGQKVEFLVSFYNNEISEKSEIFDDQFSVERPDGSNFTLKIRSTKLEDSAMYFCASSEGPSQETQYFGPGTRLLVL.

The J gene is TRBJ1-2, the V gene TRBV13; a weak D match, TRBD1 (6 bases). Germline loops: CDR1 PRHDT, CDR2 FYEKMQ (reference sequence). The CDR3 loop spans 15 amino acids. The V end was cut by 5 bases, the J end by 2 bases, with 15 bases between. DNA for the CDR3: TGTGCCAGCAGCACGCCAAGACAGGCCAACTATGGCTACACCTTC. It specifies CASSTPRQANYGYTF.

CDR3: CASSHPAGPMNTEAFF. The CDR3 DNA is TGTGCCAGCAGCCACCCCGCGGGACCGATGAACACTGAAGCTTTCTTT. This chain joins TRBV11-1 and TRBJ1-1; weak D call: TRBD1 (5 bases). The CDR3 loop spans 16 amino acids. The V end was cut by 5 bases, the J end by 0 bases, with 16 bases between. The germline CDR1 and CDR2 sequences are SGHAT and FQDESV (reference sequence).

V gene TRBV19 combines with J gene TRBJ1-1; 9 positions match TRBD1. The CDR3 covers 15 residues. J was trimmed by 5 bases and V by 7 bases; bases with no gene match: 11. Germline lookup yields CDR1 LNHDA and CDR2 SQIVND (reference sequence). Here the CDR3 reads CASNSMPGQGTEAFF. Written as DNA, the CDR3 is TGTGCCAGTAACTCCATGCCGGGACAGGGAACTGAAGCTTTCTTT.

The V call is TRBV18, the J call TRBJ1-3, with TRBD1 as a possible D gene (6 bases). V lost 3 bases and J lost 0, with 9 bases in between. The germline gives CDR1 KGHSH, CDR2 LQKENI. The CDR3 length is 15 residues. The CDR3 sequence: CASSPRGASGNTIYF. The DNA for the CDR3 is TGTGCCAGCTCACCCCGGGGGGCCTCTGGAAACACCATATATTTT.

This CDR3 is CASSVAPGTGGNTDTQYF. The CDR3 DNA sequence: TGTGCCAGCAGCGTCGCGCCAGGGACAGGTGGTAACACAGATACGCAGTATTTT. The J gene is TRBJ2-3, the V gene TRBV9; TRBD1 aligns across 8 bases. V gave up 2 bases and J gave up 2 bases; unmatched junction bases: 13. CDR3 length: 18 residues. CDR1 SGDLS and CDR2 YYNGEE come from the germline V gene.

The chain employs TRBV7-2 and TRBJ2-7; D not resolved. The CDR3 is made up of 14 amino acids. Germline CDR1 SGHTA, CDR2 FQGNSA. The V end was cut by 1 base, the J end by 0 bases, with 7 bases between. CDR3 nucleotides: TGTGCCAGCAGCTTAGGCCGTAGCTCCTACGAGCAGTACTTC. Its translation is CASSLGRSSYEQYF.

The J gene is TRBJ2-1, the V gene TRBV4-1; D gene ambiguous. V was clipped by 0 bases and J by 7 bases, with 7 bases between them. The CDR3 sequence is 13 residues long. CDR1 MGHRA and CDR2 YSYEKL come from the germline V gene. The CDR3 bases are TGCGCCAGCAGCCAAGAGTTGCGGAATGAGCAGTTCTTC. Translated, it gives CASSQELRNEQFF.

The CDR3 DNA reads TGCGCCAGCAGCTTGGTTGGGGACAGCTCCAATGAGCAGTTCTTC. Protein: CASSLVGDSSNEQFF. This chain links TRBV5-1 with TRBJ2-1; TRBD1 matches 7 bases. CDR1 is SGHRS, CDR2 YFSETQ, per germline. The CDR3 is 15 residues long. The V gene end was trimmed by 0 bases and the J gene end by 6 bases; junction bases not matched to a gene: 6.

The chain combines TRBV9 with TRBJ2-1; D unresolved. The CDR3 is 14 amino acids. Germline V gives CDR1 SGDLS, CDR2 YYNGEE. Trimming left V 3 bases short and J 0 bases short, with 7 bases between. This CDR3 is CASSELGSYNEQFF. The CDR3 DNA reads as TGTGCCAGCAGCGAACTCGGCTCCTACAATGAGCAGTTCTTC.

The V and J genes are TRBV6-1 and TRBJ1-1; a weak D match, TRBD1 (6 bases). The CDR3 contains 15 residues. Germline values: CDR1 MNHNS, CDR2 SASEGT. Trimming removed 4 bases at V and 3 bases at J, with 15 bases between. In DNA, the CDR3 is TGTGCCAGCAGTGGAGGGGGGGGTCGGTACACTGAAGCTTTCTTT. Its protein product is CASSGGGGRYTEAFF.

The CDR3 DNA is TGTGCCAGTAGCCAAAGGACAGGGATGAACACTGAAGCTTTCTTT. It is translated as CASSQRTGMNTEAFF. This chain joins TRBV19 and TRBJ1-1; 8 positions agree with TRBD1. The V segment lost 6 bases and the J segment 0 bases; nucleotides outside the gene matches: 6. Per germline, CDR1 LNHDA and CDR2 SQIVND (reference sequence). The CDR3 loop spans 15 amino acids.

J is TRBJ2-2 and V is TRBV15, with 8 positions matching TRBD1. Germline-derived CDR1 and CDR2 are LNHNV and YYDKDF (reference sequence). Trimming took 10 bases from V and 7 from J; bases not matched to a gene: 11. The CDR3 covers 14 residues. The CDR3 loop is CARADRVAIGELFF. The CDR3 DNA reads TGTGCCAGGGCGGACAGGGTCGCCATCGGGGAGCTGTTTTTT.

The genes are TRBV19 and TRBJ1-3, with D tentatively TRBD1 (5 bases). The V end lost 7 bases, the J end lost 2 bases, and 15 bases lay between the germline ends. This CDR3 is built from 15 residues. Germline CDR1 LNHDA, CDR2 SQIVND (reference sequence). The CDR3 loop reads CASTILGGTGNTIYF. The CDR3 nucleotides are TGTGCCAGTACCATACTTGGGGGGACTGGAAACACCATATATTTT.

DNA for the CDR3: TGCGCCAGCAGCCAAGTGCTGCGACCAGGTCAGCAGTACTTC. Translated, it gives CASSQVLRPGQQYF. This chain connects TRBV4-3 to TRBJ2-7, with unresolved D. This CDR3 has 14 residues. V shed 1 base and J shed 8 bases, with 15 bases lying between them. Germline CDR1 is LGHNA and CDR2 is YSLEER.

CDR3 sequence (DNA): TGTGCCAGCAGCCAGCCGCGAGGGTCGGGAAATTCACCCCTCCACTTT. It translates to CASSQPRGSGNSPLHF. The V and J genes are TRBV7-3 and TRBJ1-6, with no clear D. Deletions cut 5 bases from V and 7 bases from J, with 18 bases between. The length of the CDR3 is 16 residues. Per germline, CDR1 SGHTA and CDR2 FQGTGA.

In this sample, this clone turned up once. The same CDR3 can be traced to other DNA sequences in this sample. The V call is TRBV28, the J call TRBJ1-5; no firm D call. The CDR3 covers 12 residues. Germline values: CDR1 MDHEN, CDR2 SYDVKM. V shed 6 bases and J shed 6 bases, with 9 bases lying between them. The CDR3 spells CASSLEVQPQHF. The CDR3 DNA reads TGTGCCAGCAGCCTGGAGGTTCAGCCCCAGCATTTT.

This CDR3 is CASTTTGLNTEAFF. CDR3 nucleotide sequence: TGCGCCAGCACCACGACAGGGCTGAACACTGAAGCTTTCTTT. This chain joins TRBV10-2 and TRBJ1-1; TRBD1 matches at 7 bases. The CDR3 length is 14 residues. The V segment lost 7 bases and the J segment 0 bases; nucleotides outside the gene matches: 5. From germline, CDR1 is WSHSY and CDR2 SAAADI.

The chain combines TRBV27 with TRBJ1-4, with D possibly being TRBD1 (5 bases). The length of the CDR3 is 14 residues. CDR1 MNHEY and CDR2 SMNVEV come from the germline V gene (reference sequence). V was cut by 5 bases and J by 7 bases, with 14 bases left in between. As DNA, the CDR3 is TGTGCCAGCAGTCCCAGGGTATTAGCTGAAAAACTGTTTTTT. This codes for CASSPRVLAEKLFF.

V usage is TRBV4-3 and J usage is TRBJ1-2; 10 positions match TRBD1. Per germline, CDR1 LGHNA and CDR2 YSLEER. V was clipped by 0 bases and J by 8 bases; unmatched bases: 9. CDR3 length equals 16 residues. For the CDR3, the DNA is TGCGCCAGCAGCCAAGAGATGGGACAGGGGCTTGGCGGCTACACCTTC. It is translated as CASSQEMGQGLGGYTF.

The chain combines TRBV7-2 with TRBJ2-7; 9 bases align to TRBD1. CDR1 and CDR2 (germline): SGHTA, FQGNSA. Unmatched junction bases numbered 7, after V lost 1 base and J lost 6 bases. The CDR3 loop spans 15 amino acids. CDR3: CASSLDPGQGSEQYF. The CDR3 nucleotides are TGTGCCAGCAGCTTAGATCCTGGACAGGGGAGCGAGCAGTACTTC.

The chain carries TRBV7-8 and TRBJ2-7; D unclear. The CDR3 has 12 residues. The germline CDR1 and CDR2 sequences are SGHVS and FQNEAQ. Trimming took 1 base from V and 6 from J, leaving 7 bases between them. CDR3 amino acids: CASSLGLSEQYF. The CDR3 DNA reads TGTGCCAGCAGCTTAGGTCTCAGCGAGCAGTACTTC.